These 8 T cell receptor beta chains came from one sample sequenced in a study of T cell changes during pregnancy in multiple sclerosis. The data were produced by immunoSEQ multiplex PCR, yet TCRdb's version contains in-frame clones alone and is incomplete. The sample yields about 55,000 clones, over 80% seen once. The sample was CD4+ T cells from peripheral blood mononuclear cells, taken in the first trimester of pregnancy. The receptor set was obtained from a female donor with multiple sclerosis, enrolled in a pregnancy study.

The V gene is TRBV4-1, the J gene TRBJ2-2; D perhaps matches TRBD2 (7 bases). In germline, CDR1 is MGHRA, CDR2 YSYEKL. Trimming left V 4 bases short and J 4 bases short, with 16 bases between. The CDR3 length is 16 residues. In DNA form, the CDR3 reads TGCGCCAGCAGCCTTCCGAGGGGGGGTCCCACCGGGGAGCTGTTTTTT. It codes for CASSLPRGGPTGELFF.

This clone is a singleton in its sample. The V and J genes are TRBV27 and TRBJ1-2, with 8 bases fitting TRBD1. This CDR3 comprises 15 residues. Trimming at V came to 5 bases and at J to 3 bases, leaving 8 bases not matched to a gene. The V gene's germline CDR1 is MNHEY and CDR2 SMNVEV (reference sequence). CDR3 protein: CASSRGGQAHYGYTF. The CDR3 region has the DNA TGTGCCAGCAGTCGCGGGGGACAGGCGCACTATGGCTACACCTTC.

This chain connects TRBV10-3 to TRBJ1-3; a possible D gene is TRBD1 (6 bases). CDR1 ENHRY and CDR2 SYGVKD come from the germline V gene. CDR3 length equals 20 residues. Trimming took 0 bases from V and 0 from J, leaving 21 bases between them. CDR3 sequence reads: CAISESGVRGLRRSGNTIYF. The CDR3 bases are TGTGCCATCAGTGAGTCCGGCGTCAGGGGACTACGCCGCTCTGGAAACACCATATATTTT.

The count of this clone is one. The chain employs TRBV18 and TRBJ2-5, with a possible D match to TRBD1 (5 bases). Germline V gene data show CDR1 as KGHSH and CDR2 as LQKENI. The CDR3 loop spans 15 amino acids. The germline V and J ends were trimmed by 3 bases and 1 base, with 12 bases remaining between them. The CDR3 region has the DNA TGTGCCAGCTCACCTGTCTTAGGGGTCCAAGAGACCCAGTACTTC. Its translation: CASSPVLGVQETQYF.

The chain links TRBV9 to TRBJ2-3; 9 positions agree with TRBD2. The ends lost 4 bases at V and 2 bases at J; junction bases unmatched: 5. The CDR3 totals 15 residues. Germline loops: CDR1 SGDLS, CDR2 YYNGEE. CDR3 loop: CASSPRLAVTDTQYF. The CDR3 coding sequence is TGTGCCAGCAGCCCCAGACTAGCGGTCACAGATACGCAGTATTTT.

The V and J genes are TRBV11-1 and TRBJ2-3, with TRBD1 as a possible D gene (5 bases). V shed 3 bases and J shed 4 bases, with 26 bases lying between them. Germline-derived CDR1 and CDR2 are SGHAT and FQDESV (reference sequence). The length of the CDR3 is 19 residues. CDR3 coding DNA: TGTGCCAGCAGCTTGAGTTGGTGGTCAGGGAATGGAATCCCAGATACGCAGTATTTT. Protein: CASSLSWWSGNGIPDTQYF. The variable domain in full, with the rest retrieved from reference TRBV11-1 and TRBJ2-3, is EAEVAQSPRYKITEKSQAVAFWCDPISGHATLYWYRQILGQGPELLVQFQDESVVDDSQLPKDRFSAERLKGVDSTLKIQPAELGDSAMYLCASSLSWWSGNGIPDTQYFGPGTRLTVL.

V and J are TRBV6-4 and TRBJ2-7; 7 bases align to TRBD1. The V segment lost 9 bases and the J segment 4 bases; nucleotides outside the gene matches: 9. This CDR3 is built from 13 residues. CDR1 MRHNA and CDR2 SNTAGT come from the germline V gene. Here the CDR3 reads CASNRDSNYEQYF. The DNA for the CDR3 is TGTGCCAGTAACCGGGACAGTAATTACGAGCAGTACTTC.

The chain is built from TRBV5-1 and TRBJ2-7; 7 bases map to TRBD1. Germline V gene sequence: CDR1 SGHRS, CDR2 YFSETQ. J gave up 6 bases and V 0 bases, and 0 bases lay outside the gene matches. This CDR3 comprises 12 residues. CDR3 in amino acids: CASSLAGGEQYF. In DNA form, the CDR3 reads TGCGCCAGCAGCTTGGCAGGGGGCGAGCAGTACTTC.